Presented here are 14 T cell receptor beta chains from one specimen sequenced in a study of cytomegalovirus exposure and HLA in healthy donors. The primer mix had 60 Vbeta and 13 Jbeta primers. Clones were read by immunoSEQ multiplex PCR, and TCRdb kept only the in-frame ones, dropping some. The data contain some 110,000 clones, approximately 72% of them seen just once; the ten biggest clones take up 1.5%. What was sequenced was PBMCs. The receptors were gathered from a man aged 18 to 29 in good health and CMV-seronegative.

This clone showed up just once. The chain is built from TRBV29-1 and TRBJ1-1; 7 bases line up with TRBD1. Germline assignment: CDR1 SQVTM and CDR2 ANQGSEA. This CDR3 spans 12 amino acids. The J segment lost 4 bases and the V segment lost 3 bases, leaving 2 bases of the junction unmatched. CDR3 DNA: TGCAGCGTTGATTCAGGGGGCACTGAAGCTTTCTTT. Its protein is CSVDSGGTEAFF.

The chain couples TRBV5-1 to TRBJ2-2; TRBD2 matches 8 bases. J gave up 4 bases and V 2 bases, and 7 bases lay outside the gene matches. Germline lookup yields CDR1 SGHRS and CDR2 YFSETQ. The length of the CDR3 is 16 residues. This chain's CDR3 is CASSFRTSFATGELFF. The CDR3 bases are TGCGCCAGCAGCTTTCGGACTAGCTTCGCCACCGGGGAGCTGTTTTTT. Drawing the rest from reference TRBV5-1 and TRBJ2-2, the complete variable domain is KAGVTQTPRYLIKTRGQQVTLSCSPISGHRSVSWYQQTPGQGLQFLFEYFSETQRNKGNFPGRFSGRQFSNSRSEMNVSTLELGDSALYLCASSFRTSFATGELFFGEGSRLTVL.

The chain uses TRBV5-8 and TRBJ1-2, with TRBD1 matching 7 bases. Germline V CDR1 and CDR2: SGHTS, YDEGEE. Trimming removed 0 bases from V and 2 bases from J; junction bases left unmatched: 4. This CDR3 has 15 amino acids. The CDR3 DNA reads as TGTGCCAGCAGCTTGGTGGGACAGCGGAACTATGGCTACACCTTC. Translated, it gives CASSLVGQRNYGYTF.

The CDR3 DNA reads TGTGCCAGCAGCGGTGACAGGCCCGGGGAGCTGTTTTTT. Translated, it gives CASSGDRPGELFF. The chain uses TRBV7-9 and TRBJ2-2; weak D call: TRBD1 (6 bases). V shed 5 bases and J shed 6 bases, with 10 bases lying between them. This CDR3 region has 13 residues. Germline loops: CDR1 SEHNR, CDR2 FQNEAQ (reference sequence).

This chain links TRBV19 with TRBJ2-5; 10 bases are a match to TRBD1. V was pared by 3 bases and J by 2 bases, with 6 bases of the junction left unmatched. The CDR3 length is 16 residues. Germline values: CDR1 LNHDA, CDR2 SQIVND (reference sequence). The CDR3 DNA follows: TGTGCCAGTAGTATCCCGGGACAGGGGCGACAAGAGACCCAGTACTTC. Amino acids: CASSIPGQGRQETQYF.

The sample holds a few counts of this clone. This sequence joins TRBV9 and TRBJ2-5, with 15 bases matching TRBD2. CDR3 length equals 16 residues. The ends lost 3 bases at V and 5 bases at J; junction bases unmatched: 5. Germline CDR1 reads SGDLS; CDR2 reads YYNGEE. In nucleotides, the CDR3 is TGTGCCAGCAGCGGCGGACTAGCGGGGGGGCTGGAGACCCAGTACTTC. As protein: CASSGGLAGGLETQYF.

This clone has only one observation. The CDR3 is CASSLVRGSGSLETQYF. The CDR3 coding sequence is TGTGCCAGCAGCTTAGTTCGGGGTAGCGGGAGTTTGGAGACCCAGTACTTC. This chain joins TRBV7-9 and TRBJ2-5; 9 bases are shared with TRBD2. This CDR3 region has 17 residues. V gave up 1 base and J gave up 5 bases; unmatched junction bases: 11. The V gene's germline CDR1 is SEHNR and CDR2 FQNEAQ (reference sequence).

Concerning this clone: Germline and junction disagree at one end, which may indicate a read error. The chain combines TRBV5-6 with TRBJ1-2; TRBD1 might be the D (5 bases). The germline gives CDR1 SGHDT, CDR2 YYEEEE. The CDR3 runs 15 residues. DNA of the CDR3: TGTGCCAGCAGCTTGCCGACAGACCTGGTCTATGGCTACCCCTTC. Translated: CASSLPTDLVYGYPF.

In this sample, this clone turned up a few times. The J gene is TRBJ2-1, the V gene TRBV15; the match to TRBD2 covers 7 bases. This CDR3 region has 17 residues. Germline CDR1 is LNHNV and CDR2 is YYDKDF (reference sequence). Trimming at V came to 1 base and at J to 4 bases, leaving 10 bases not matched to a gene. The CDR3 loop is CATSRVEFTAGYNEQFF. The CDR3, as DNA: TGTGCCACCAGCAGAGTAGAGTTCACAGCGGGGTACAATGAGCAGTTCTTC.

This chain uses TRBV5-4 with TRBJ1-2; no definite D call. The CDR3 covers 13 residues. Germline-derived CDR1 and CDR2 are SGHNT and YYREEE (reference sequence). The ends were cut back, 3 bases at V and 7 bases at J, with 13 bases in the middle. CDR3 amino acids: CASSSPGGRGYTF. CDR3 bases: TGTGCCAGCAGCTCCCCCGGTGGGCGTGGCTACACCTTC.

This clone was detected only once. A read error may produce the germline difference seen at one junction end. This chain uses TRBV27 with TRBJ1-5, with 10 bases identical to TRBD1. The CDR3 runs 20 residues. Germline V gene lookup returns CDR1 MNHEY and CDR2 SMNVEV (reference sequence). Here the CDR3 reads CASSSVLGTGVFDGNQPQHF. CDR3 bases: TGTGCCAGTAGTTCGGTTCTCGGGACAGGGGTGTTTGATGGCAATCAGCCCCAGCATTTT.

This chain joins TRBV30 and TRBJ1-1; perhaps TRBD1 as D (5 bases). CDR3 size: 13 residues. In germline, CDR1 is GTSNPN, CDR2 SVGIG (reference sequence). Trimming shortened V by 4 bases and J by 11 bases, and 20 bases separated the two germline ends. The DNA for the CDR3 is TGTGCCTGGATGATCCGGGACCAGCGGGGGGCTTTCTTT. As protein: CAWMIRDQRGAFF.

The chain is built from TRBV9 and TRBJ2-1; TRBD2 aligns across 7 bases. CDR3 length: 16 residues. After removal of 2 bases from V and 4 bases from J, the junction contained 9 bases not matched to a gene. Looked up from germline, CDR1 is SGDLS and CDR2 is YYNGEE. In DNA, the CDR3 is TGTGCCAGCAGCGTGGGGGGGGGACGGGAATACAATGAGCAGTTCTTC. It is translated as CASSVGGGREYNEQFF. Combining the CDR3 with reference TRBV9 and TRBJ2-1 gives the whole variable domain DSGVTQTPKHLITATGQRVTLRCSPRSGDLSVYWYQQSLDQGLQFLIQYYNGEERAKGNILERFSAQQFPDLHSELNLSSLELGDSALYFCASSVGGGREYNEQFFGPGTRLTVL.

Notes on this clone: At one end the junction does not follow the germline gene, possibly because of a read error. The chain combines TRBV7-9 with TRBJ2-3, with 11 bases lining up with TRBD2. CDR1 is SEHNR, CDR2 FQNEAQ, per germline (reference sequence). The CDR3 covers 16 residues. The CDR3 loop reads CSSTPLTSGATDTQYF. The CDR3 DNA reads TGTTCCAGCACCCCATTGACTAGCGGGGCCACAGATACGCAGTATTTT.